A single sample gave rise to the 3 T cell receptor beta chains below, sequenced in a study of cytomegalovirus exposure and HLA in healthy donors (dated by TCRdb to about 2017). The protocol used for the library was the immunoSEQ multiplex PCR assay. A mixture of 60 forward primers for TCR Vbeta segments and 13 reverse primers for TCR Jbeta segments was used in the multiplex PCR. In its TCRdb copy, this immuneACCESS table keeps in-frame sequences only and misses some clones. Where compared with another copy, unresolved V genes explain less than half of these, and the others have no known cause. The sample table lists roughly 150,000 clones, roughly 80% of them with a count of one. Of the sample, approximately 2.4% is held by the ten largest clones. The material sequenced was PBMCs. These receptors were obtained from a male donor in good health and CMV-seronegative.

The chain joins TRBV28 to TRBJ2-3; tentative D call: TRBD2 (6 bases). CDR1 is MDHEN and CDR2 is SYDVKM in the germline V gene. Trimming took 10 bases from V and 3 from J, leaving 20 bases between them. The CDR3 has 15 residues. The CDR3: CATSTVGGITDTQYF. For the CDR3, the DNA is TGTGCCACCTCGACAGTCGGGGGTATAACAGATACGCAGTATTTT.

This chain uses TRBV2 with TRBJ1-2; 7 nucleotides match TRBD1. CDR3 size: 14 residues. J gave up 8 bases and V 6 bases, and 12 bases lay outside the gene matches. The germline V gene encodes CDR1 SNHLY and CDR2 FYNNEI. The CDR3 sequence: CASSADREFQGYTF. The CDR3 coding sequence is TGTGCCAGCAGCGCTGACAGGGAATTTCAAGGCTACACCTTC.

The V gene is TRBV11-1, the J gene TRBJ2-2; D is uncertain. The V end was cut by 6 bases, the J end by 5 bases, with 10 bases between. The CDR3 has 13 residues. Germline loops: CDR1 SGHAT, CDR2 FQDESV (reference sequence). CDR3: CASSGLSTGELFF. CDR3 DNA sequence: TGTGCCAGCAGTGGCTTAAGTACCGGGGAGCTGTTTTTT.